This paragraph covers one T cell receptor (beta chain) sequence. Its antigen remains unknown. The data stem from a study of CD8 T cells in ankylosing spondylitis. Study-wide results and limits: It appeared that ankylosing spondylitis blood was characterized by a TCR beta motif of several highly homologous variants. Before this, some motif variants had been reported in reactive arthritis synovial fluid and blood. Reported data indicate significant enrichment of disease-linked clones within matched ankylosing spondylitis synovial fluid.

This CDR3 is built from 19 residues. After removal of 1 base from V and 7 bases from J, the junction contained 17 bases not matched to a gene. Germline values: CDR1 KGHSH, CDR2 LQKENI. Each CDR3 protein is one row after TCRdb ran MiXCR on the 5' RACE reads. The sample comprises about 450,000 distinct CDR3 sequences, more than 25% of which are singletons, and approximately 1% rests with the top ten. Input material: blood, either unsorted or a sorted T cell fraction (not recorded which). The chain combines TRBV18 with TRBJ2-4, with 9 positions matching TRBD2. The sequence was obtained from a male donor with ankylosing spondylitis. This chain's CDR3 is CASSPQPPGLAEEGNIQYF. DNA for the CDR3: TGTGCCAGCTCACCACAGCCACCGGGACTAGCCGAAGAGGGGAACATTCAGTACTTC.